In its sample, the clone carrying this TCR beta chain ranks as medium-sized (0.01 to 0.1%). Germline assignment: CDR1 MNHNS and CDR2 SASEGT. The CDR3 covers 15 residues. The sample originates from a study of CD4 and CD8 cells across lung adenocarcinoma regions. TCRdb redid the calling of the PCR reads with MiXCR, one entry per CDR3 protein. Found here are approximately 8,400 distinct CDR3 sequences, 54% of them singletons; the top ten hold roughly 20%. The sample consisted of CD8+ T cells from the center of a lung tumor. The chain joins TRBV6-1 to TRBJ2-1; TRBD2 matches 12 bases. The J call may be mistaken, given a closer DNA end match to TRBJ2-5. The sequence derives from a female donor with lung adenocarcinoma. The CD4 and CD8 labels of this study may be unreliable. CDR3 in DNA: TGTGCCAGCAGTGTCCTAGCGGGGGGGCCAGAGACCCAGTACTTC. This encodes CASSVLAGGPETQYF.